This TCR beta chain was profiled in a study of monozygotic twins with inflammatory bowel disease. Study results and caveats: The study found lower TCRbeta diversity (inverse Simpson) in IBD patients than in healthy co-twins. Twin pairs that were concordant did not differ from discordant pairs in repertoire similarity, possibly from limited power.

TCRdb processed the 5' RACE reads again and assigns one entry to each CDR3 protein, with no DNA. Its table records about 450,000 distinct CDR3 sequences. With regard to this clonotype: Its antigen is not identified.

The germline V gene has CDR1 SGDLS and CDR2 YYNGEE. This CDR3 comprises 14 residues. This receptor was taken from a human donor with ulcerative colitis or Crohn's disease, or a healthy co-twin of an affected twin (not recorded which). Sequencing input: blood. The chain uses TRBV9 and TRBJ1-1; lacking DNA, the TRBD1 call made by TCRdb goes unchecked. The CDR3 spells CASSVGQRNTEAFF.